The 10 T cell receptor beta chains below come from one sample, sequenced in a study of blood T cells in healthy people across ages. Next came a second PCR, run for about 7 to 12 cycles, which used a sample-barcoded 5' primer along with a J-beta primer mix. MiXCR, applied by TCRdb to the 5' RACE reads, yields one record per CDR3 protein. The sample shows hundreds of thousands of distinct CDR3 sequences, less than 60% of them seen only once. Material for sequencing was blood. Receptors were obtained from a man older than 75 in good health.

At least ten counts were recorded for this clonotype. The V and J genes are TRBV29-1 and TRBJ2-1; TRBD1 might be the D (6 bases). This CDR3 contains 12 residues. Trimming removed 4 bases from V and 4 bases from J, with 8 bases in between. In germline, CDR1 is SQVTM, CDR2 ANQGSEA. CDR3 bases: TGCAGCGTTGGTGACAGGTACAATGAGCAGTTCTTC. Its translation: CSVGDRYNEQFF.

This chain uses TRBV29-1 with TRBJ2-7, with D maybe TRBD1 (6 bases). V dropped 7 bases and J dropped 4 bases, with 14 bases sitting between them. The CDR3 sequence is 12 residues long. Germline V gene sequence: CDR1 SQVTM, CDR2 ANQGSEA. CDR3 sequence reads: CSAVYREYEQYF. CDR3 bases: TGCAGCGCTGTTTACAGGGAATACGAGCAGTACTTC.

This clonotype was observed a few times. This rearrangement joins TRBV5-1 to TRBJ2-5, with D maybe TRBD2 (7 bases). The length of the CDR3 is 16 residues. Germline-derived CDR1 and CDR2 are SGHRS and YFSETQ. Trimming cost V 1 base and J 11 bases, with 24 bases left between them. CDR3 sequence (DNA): TGCGCCAGCAGCTTGCGGGGGGTACAGGGCGGCGATGAGCAGTACTTC. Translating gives CASSLRGVQGGDEQYF.

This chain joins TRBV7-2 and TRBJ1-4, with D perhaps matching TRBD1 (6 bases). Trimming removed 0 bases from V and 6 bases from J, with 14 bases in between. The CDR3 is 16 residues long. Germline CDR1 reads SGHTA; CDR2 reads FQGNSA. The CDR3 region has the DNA TGTGCCAGCAGCTTAGCGGCGGGGGCAGTCGATGAAAAACTGTTTTTT. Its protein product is CASSLAAGAVDEKLFF. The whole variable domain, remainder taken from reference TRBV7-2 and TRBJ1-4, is GAGVSQSPSNKVTEKGKDVELRCDPISGHTALYWYRQSLGQGLEFLIYFQGNSAPDKSGLPSDRFSAERTGGSVSTLTIQRTQQEDSAVYLCASSLAAGAVDEKLFFGSGTQLSVL.

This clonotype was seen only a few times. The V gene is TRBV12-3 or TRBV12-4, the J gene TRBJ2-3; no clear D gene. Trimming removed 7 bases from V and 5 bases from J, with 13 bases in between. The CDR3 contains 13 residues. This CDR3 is CASNDQAGDTQYF. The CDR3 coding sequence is TGTGCCAGCAACGATCAGGCCGGAGATACGCAGTATTTT.

The CDR3 sequence is CASSLVESGYLNTDTQYF. The CDR3 DNA reads TGTGCCAGCAGCTTAGTGGAGAGTGGTTACCTTAACACAGATACGCAGTATTTT. The V call is TRBV5-8, the J call TRBJ2-3; D ambiguous. Germline V gene lookup returns CDR1 SGHTS and CDR2 YDEGEE. Trimming removed 2 bases from V and 2 bases from J, with 21 bases in between. The length of the CDR3 is 18 residues.

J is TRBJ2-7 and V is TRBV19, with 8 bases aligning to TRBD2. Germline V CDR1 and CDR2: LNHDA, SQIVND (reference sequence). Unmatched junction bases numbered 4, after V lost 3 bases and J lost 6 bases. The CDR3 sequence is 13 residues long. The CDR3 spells CASSIQRETEQYF. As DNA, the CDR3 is TGTGCCAGTAGTATTCAGCGGGAGACCGAGCAGTACTTC.

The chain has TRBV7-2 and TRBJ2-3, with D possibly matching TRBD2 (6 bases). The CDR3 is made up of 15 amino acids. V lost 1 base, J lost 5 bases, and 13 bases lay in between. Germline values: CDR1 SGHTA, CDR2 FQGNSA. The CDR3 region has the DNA TGTGCCAGCAGCTTAGTCGCGGGACGGATAGATACGCAGTATTTT. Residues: CASSLVAGRIDTQYF.

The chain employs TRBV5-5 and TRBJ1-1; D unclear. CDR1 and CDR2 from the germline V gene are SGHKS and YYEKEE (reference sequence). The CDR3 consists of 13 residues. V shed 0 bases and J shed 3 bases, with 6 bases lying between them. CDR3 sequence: CASSLATDTEAFF. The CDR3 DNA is TGTGCCAGCAGCTTGGCCACAGACACTGAAGCTTTCTTT.

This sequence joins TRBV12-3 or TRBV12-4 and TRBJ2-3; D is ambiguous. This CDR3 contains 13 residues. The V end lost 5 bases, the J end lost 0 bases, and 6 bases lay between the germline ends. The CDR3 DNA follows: TGTGCCAGCAGTAGGTACAGCACAGATACGCAGTATTTT. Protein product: CASSRYSTDTQYF.